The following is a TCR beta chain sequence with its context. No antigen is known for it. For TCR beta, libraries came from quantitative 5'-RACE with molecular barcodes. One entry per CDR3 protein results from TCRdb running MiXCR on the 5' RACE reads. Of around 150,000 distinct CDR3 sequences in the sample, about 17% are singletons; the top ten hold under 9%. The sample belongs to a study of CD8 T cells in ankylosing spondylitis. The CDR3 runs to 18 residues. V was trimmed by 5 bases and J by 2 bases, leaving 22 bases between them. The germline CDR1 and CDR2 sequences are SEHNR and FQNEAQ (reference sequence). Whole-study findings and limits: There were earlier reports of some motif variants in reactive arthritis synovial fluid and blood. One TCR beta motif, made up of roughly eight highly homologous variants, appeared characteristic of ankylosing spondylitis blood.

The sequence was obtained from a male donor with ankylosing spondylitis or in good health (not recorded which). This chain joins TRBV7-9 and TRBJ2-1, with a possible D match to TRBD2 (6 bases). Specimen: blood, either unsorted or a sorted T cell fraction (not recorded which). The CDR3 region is CASSPRSLEGFPYNEQFF. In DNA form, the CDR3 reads TGTGCCAGCAGCCCGCGCAGCCTGGAGGGGTTTCCCTACAATGAGCAGTTCTTC.